What follows are 12 T cell receptor beta chains derived from one specimen sequenced in a study of T cell repertoires in cytomegalovirus infection. Their recognized antigens are unknown. Each CDR3 protein gets one entry after TCRdb re-called the reads with MiXCR. The sample contains 550,000 to 700,000 distinct CDR3 sequences, 35% to 50% of which appear only once. The sample was cultured PBMCs, taken from culture after CMV antigen stimulation. All receptors come from a human donor in good health (CMV status not recorded). Some clones in this sample may be carry-over from other donors' samples.

A few counts support this clonotype. The chain uses TRBV7-9 and TRBJ1-1; D is ambiguous. Per the germline V gene, CDR1 is SEHNR and CDR2 is FQNEAQ (reference sequence). The CDR3 is made up of 16 amino acids. Trimming took 1 base from V and 3 from J, leaving 15 bases between them. CDR3 DNA: TGTGCCAGCAGCTTAGTTACGGGCTTCGGTGACACTGAAGCTTTCTTT. This codes for CASSLVTGFGDTEAFF.

The chain recombines TRBV7-9 with TRBJ2-7; D may be TRBD1 or TRBD2 (5 bases each). CDR3 length equals 14 residues. The germline CDR1 and CDR2 sequences are SEHNR and FQNEAQ (reference sequence). Trimming took off 5 bases at V and 4 bases at J, with 15 bases between the two ends. Here the CDR3 DNA reads TGTGCCAGCAGCGGGGACCTCCCTCCGTACGAGCAGTACTTC. Its protein product is CASSGDLPPYEQYF.

V usage is TRBV2 and J usage is TRBJ2-5; the D gene is possibly TRBD1 (5 bases). The ends were cut back, 7 bases at V and 5 bases at J, with 14 bases in the middle. This CDR3 contains 13 residues. CDR1 is SNHLY, CDR2 FYNNEI, per germline. DNA of the CDR3: TGTGCCAGCAAGACAGATGGACGCGAGACCCAGTACTTC. Amino acid sequence: CASKTDGRETQYF. Based on the CDR3 plus reference TRBV2 and TRBJ2-5, the full variable domain is EPEVTQTPSHQVTQMGQEVILRCVPISNHLYFYWYRQILGQKVEFLVSFYNNEISEKSEIFDDQFSVERPDGSNFTLKIRSTKLEDSAMYFCASKTDGRETQYFGPGTRLLVL.

The gene calls are TRBV4-2 and TRBJ1-2; no clear D gene. There are 15 residues in the CDR3. CDR1 is LGHNA and CDR2 is YNFKEQ in the germline V gene. The V gene lost 0 bases and the J gene lost 0 bases, with 8 bases spanning the gap. The CDR3 nucleotides read TGTGCCAGCAGCCAAGAACCATCAGCTAACTATGGCTACACCTTC. Translating it yields CASSQEPSANYGYTF.

The chain carries TRBV6-2 or TRBV6-3 and TRBJ2-5; no definite D call. CDR3 length: 15 amino acids. Trimming pared 0 bases from V and 0 bases from J, leaving 8 bases between. Germline V gives CDR1 MNHEY, CDR2 SVGEGT. The CDR3 spells CASSYSGWYQETQYF. As DNA, the CDR3 is TGTGCCAGCAGTTACTCGGGCTGGTACCAAGAGACCCAGTACTTC.

There are a few counts of this clonotype. The rearrangement links TRBV12-3 or TRBV12-4 to TRBJ2-1; a possible D gene is TRBD2 (7 bases). Trimming shortened V by 5 bases and J by 3 bases, and 17 bases separated the two germline ends. The CDR3 sequence is 16 residues long. CDR3 region: CASSLRGGGIYNEQFF. In DNA form, the CDR3 reads TGTGCCAGCAGTCTTAGGGGGGGCGGGATCTACAATGAGCAGTTCTTC.

The chain uses TRBV25-1 and TRBJ1-2; possible D gene TRBD1, 6 bases. Trimming took off 10 bases at V and 9 bases at J, with 18 bases between the two ends. The V gene's germline CDR1 is MGHDK and CDR2 SYGVNS. This CDR3 contains 12 residues. CDR3 in DNA: TGTGCCAAGCCCCGGGACACGGTGCGCTACACCTTC. Translation: CAKPRDTVRYTF.

The V gene is TRBV7-2, the J gene TRBJ2-7; TRBD1 is a possible D gene (6 bases). Germline V lookup: CDR1 SGHTA, CDR2 FQGNSA. With 8 bases removed from V and 1 base from J, the gap between germline ends came to 15 bases. CDR3 length: 14 amino acids. The DNA of the CDR3 is TGTGCCAGCTCCCAACAGGGATTTTCCTACGAGCAGTACTTC. This gives the protein CASSQQGFSYEQYF.

This clonotype appeared many times. The chain recombines TRBV7-2 with TRBJ1-5; D unresolved. CDR1 and CDR2 (germline): SGHTA, FQGNSA. The CDR3 totals 13 residues. V dropped 2 bases and J dropped 7 bases, with 9 bases sitting between them. The DNA of the CDR3 is TGTGCCAGCAGCTTATCTGGGGAGCAGCCCCAGCATTTT. This codes for CASSLSGEQPQHF.

CDR3 amino acids: CASSPGGGAYEQYF. CDR3 DNA sequence: TGTGCCAGCAGCCCCGGCGGCGGGGCCTACGAGCAGTACTTC. The chain uses TRBV7-9 and TRBJ2-7; TRBD2 is a possible D gene (6 bases). The V end was cut by 5 bases, the J end by 2 bases, with 13 bases between. Germline-derived CDR1 and CDR2 are SEHNR and FQNEAQ (reference sequence). The CDR3 covers 14 residues.

The chain recombines TRBV3-1 with TRBJ2-3; D is possibly TRBD2 (5 bases). Germline-derived CDR1 and CDR2 are LGHDT and YNNKEL (reference sequence). This CDR3 spans 15 amino acids. V lost 7 bases and J 4 bases, leaving 18 bases between the germline ends. CDR3 sequence: CASTFGLARPDTQYF. CDR3 nucleotide sequence: TGTGCCAGCACCTTCGGACTCGCCAGACCAGATACGCAGTATTTT.

This clonotype was counted ten times or more. The CDR3 DNA is TGTGCCAGCAGCCCTGGACCAGACTATGGCTACACCTTC. Translation: CASSPGPDYGYTF. This chain uses TRBV7-2 with TRBJ1-2; no clear D. V was cut by 5 bases and J by 3 bases, with 10 bases left in between. The length of the CDR3 is 13 residues. In germline, CDR1 is SGHTA, CDR2 FQGNSA.